This T cell receptor beta chain is drawn from a study of regulatory T cells in long-lasting Graves disease. The study, taken as a whole, reports: Analyses excluded thyroid tissue, covering peripheral blood alone.

The CDR3 length is 17 residues. CDR3-region Arm-PCR and iRepertoire HTBI primers produced the TCR beta libraries. In the original analysis: Identified segments across samples numbered fewer than 80 TRBV and over eleven TRBJ. TCRdb ran MiXCR on the multiplex PCR reads and lists one entry per CDR3 protein. TCRdb assigned the V and J calls; the authors' analysis was not used. This sample yields more than 300,000 distinct CDR3 sequences, of which 10% to 15% are seen a single time; 15% to 20% belongs to the top ten. This clonotype was seen more than once but under ten times. The antigen remains unidentified. This may be a read error, as it is one base from a much larger clone. Indicated time point: newly diagnosed GD, antithyroid drugs for less than 3 months. PBMCs provided the RNA from which the TCR library was made. The same specimen was also included in a second study, on T cells in Graves' hyperthyroidism and ophthalmopathy. This second study notes: Researchers ran a first-round RT-PCR on the TCR CDR3 using the HTBI primer set. Also found in blood were most expanded thyroid clonotypes above 0.001.

This TCR came from a young woman with Graves disease. The genes are TRBV12-3 or TRBV12-4 and TRBJ2-1; no clear D. The sample here was peripheral blood mononuclear cells (PBMCs), taken at new diagnosis, from a patient treated with antithyroid drugs. CDR3 nucleotides: TGTGCCGGCAGACCCTCCGCCCCGCTCGTGATGAACAATGAGCAGTTCTTC. Its protein product is CAGRPSAPLVMNNEQFF.